The 17 T cell receptor beta chains listed next were all sequenced from one sample in a study of T cells in Graves' hyperthyroidism and ophthalmopathy. Amplified TCR beta CDR3 regions derived from RNA transcripts. Researchers ran a first-round RT-PCR on the TCR CDR3 using the HTBI primer set. TCRdb processed the multiplex PCR reads anew with MiXCR; each CDR3 protein has one entry. The table has about 480,000 distinct CDR3 sequences, approximately 25% seen once; the top ten hold around 11%. Sample: blood. These receptors were obtained from a woman aged 30 to 39 with Graves' ophthalmopathy.

This clonotype was seen at least ten times. The CDR3 spells CASSPSGTESSGYTF. The DNA for the CDR3 is TGTGCCAGCAGTCCCTCCGGGACAGAAAGTAGCGGCTACACCTTC. This rearrangement joins TRBV12-3 or TRBV12-4 to TRBJ1-2, with 7 bases that match TRBD1. CDR3 size: 15 residues. V lost 5 bases and J lost 8; bases outside the gene matches: 14.

This clonotype appeared many times. This chain connects TRBV7-9 to TRBJ2-2; D uncertain. The CDR3 is 14 residues long. Per germline, CDR1 SEHNR and CDR2 FQNEAQ (reference sequence). V dropped 6 bases and J dropped 0 bases, with 8 bases sitting between them. CDR3 amino acids: CASRTSTNTGELFF. The CDR3, as DNA: TGTGCCAGCAGGACTTCAACGAACACCGGGGAGCTGTTTTTT.

This clonotype occurred many times. J is TRBJ1-1 and V is TRBV29-1; no clear D gene. The CDR3 consists of 14 residues. CDR1 is SQVTM, CDR2 ANQGSEA, per germline. Trimming removed 0 bases at V and 0 bases at J, with 8 bases between. The CDR3 DNA sequence: TGCAGCGTTGAAGAGGGGTCCTTGAACACTGAAGCTTTCTTT. Amino acid sequence: CSVEEGSLNTEAFF. The full variable domain, with the rest looked up from reference TRBV29-1 and TRBJ1-1, is SAVISQKPSRDICQRGTSLTIQCQVDSQVTMMFWYRQQPGQSLTLIATANQGSEATYESGFVIDKFPISRPNLTFSTLTVSNMSPEDSSIYLCSVEEGSLNTEAFFGQGTRLTVV.

This clonotype was found many times. J is TRBJ2-4 and V is TRBV20-1, with TRBD2 matching over 7 bases. V lost 4 bases and J lost 6; bases outside the gene matches: 12. Germline V gene sequence: CDR1 DFQATT, CDR2 SNEGSKA (reference sequence). The CDR3 length is 15 residues. CDR3 coding DNA: TGCAGTGCTACGGTCCCTTCTAGCGGTAGAAACATTCAGTACTTC. It codes for CSATVPSSGRNIQYF.

This clonotype was counted ten times or more. The CDR3 here is CATSKQEENEQYF. Written as DNA, the CDR3 is TGTGCCACCAGCAAGCAGGAGGAGAACGAGCAGTACTTC. This chain uses TRBV15 with TRBJ2-7; tentatively, D is TRBD2 (5 bases). Per the germline V gene, CDR1 is LNHNV and CDR2 is YYDKDF (reference sequence). Trimming removed 4 bases from V and 5 bases from J, with 12 bases in between. The CDR3 is 13 amino acids. Filled out from reference TRBV15 and TRBJ2-7, the complete variable domain reads DAMVIQNPRYQVTQFGKPVTLSCSQTLNHNVMYWYQQKSSQAPKLLFHYYDKDFNNEADTPDNFQSRRPNTSFCFLDIRSPGLGDTAMYLCATSKQEENEQYFGPGTRLTVT.

This chain uses TRBV6-1 with TRBJ1-5; a possible D gene is TRBD1 (6 bases). Trimming removed 6 bases at V and 5 bases at J, with 14 bases between. Germline values: CDR1 MNHNS, CDR2 SASEGT. The CDR3 sequence is 14 residues long. CDR3 bases: TGTGCCAGCAGCCGTACAGGGCTCCATCAGCCCCAGCATTTT. Residues: CASSRTGLHQPQHF.

This clonotype was detected many times. V usage is TRBV2 and J usage is TRBJ1-2, with 10 bases that match TRBD1. Germline V gene data show CDR1 as SNHLY and CDR2 as FYNNEI. The CDR3 totals 14 residues. The V and J ends lost 5 bases and 4 bases, in that order; junction bases with no gene match: 4. The CDR3 sequence is CASSYGQGVYGYTF. As DNA, the CDR3 is TGTGCCAGCAGTTACGGACAGGGGGTCTATGGCTACACCTTC.

This clonotype showed up many times. Compared with germline, one end of the junction differs, possibly owing to a read error. V is TRBV2 and J is TRBJ2-2, with D perhaps assigned TRBD1 or TRBD2 (5 bases each). Germline-derived CDR1 and CDR2 are SNHLY and FYNNEI. The CDR3 totals 20 residues. In nucleotides, the CDR3 is TGTGCCAGCAATGAAGGCGTGTTACAGCGAATGGGGGTCACCACCGGGGAGCTGTTTTTT. Its protein is CASNEGVLQRMGVTTGELFF.

This clonotype was detected many times. This chain connects TRBV5-6 to TRBJ1-2; D perhaps matches TRBD1 (6 bases). From germline, CDR1 is SGHDT and CDR2 YYEEEE. This CDR3 comprises 14 residues. Trimming shortened V by 1 base and J by 8 bases, and 15 bases separated the two germline ends. The CDR3: CASSLSGVLLGYTF. The CDR3, as DNA: TGTGCCAGCAGCTTGTCAGGGGTCCTGCTCGGCTACACCTTC.

This clonotype was seen a handful of times. This chain joins TRBV30 and TRBJ2-3; a possible D gene is TRBD2 (7 bases). CDR1 is GTSNPN, CDR2 SVGIG, per germline (reference sequence). V shed 1 base and J shed 3 bases, with 11 bases lying between them. CDR3 length: 14 residues. The CDR3 DNA reads TGTGCCTGGAGTGACGGGGGGCTTACAGATACGCAGTATTTT. Protein product: CAWSDGGLTDTQYF.

This chain uses TRBV28 with TRBJ2-7, with D perhaps TRBD2 (6 bases). This CDR3 contains 15 residues. CDR1 and CDR2 from the germline V gene are MDHEN and SYDVKM. V was trimmed by 5 bases and J by 6 bases, leaving 20 bases between them. The CDR3 is CASSPAGRPVGEQYF. As DNA, the CDR3 is TGTGCCAGCAGTCCGGCGGGGCGACCAGTCGGCGAGCAGTACTTC. Full variable domain (missing parts from reference TRBV28 and TRBJ2-7): DVKVTQSSRYLVKRTGEKVFLECVQDMDHENMFWYRQDPGLGLRLIYFSYDVKMKEKGDIPEGYSVSREKKERFSLILESASTNQTSMYLCASSPAGRPVGEQYFGPGTRLTVT.

This clonotype was counted only a few times. The chain couples TRBV20-1 to TRBJ2-4; tentatively, D is TRBD2 (6 bases). The CDR3 spans 14 residues. From germline, CDR1 is DFQATT and CDR2 SNEGSKA (reference sequence). The V and J ends lost 2 bases and 3 bases respectively, with 11 bases between them. CDR3 sequence (DNA): TGCAGTGCTAGAATACCGACTAGCAAAAACATTCAGTACTTC. It encodes CSARIPTSKNIQYF.

The table lists this clonotype with many counts. The V gene is TRBV6-1, the J gene TRBJ2-7; TRBD1 might be the D (5 bases). Trimming took 8 bases from V and 2 from J, leaving 10 bases between them. Germline CDR1 MNHNS, CDR2 SASEGT. This CDR3 is built from 12 residues. The chain's CDR3 is CASHQGPYEQYF. The CDR3, as DNA: TGTGCCAGCCACCAGGGTCCCTACGAGCAGTACTTC.

The sample holds many counts of this clonotype. This chain connects TRBV7-2 to TRBJ2-7; no clear D. The germline gives CDR1 SGHTA, CDR2 FQGNSA. The V and J ends lost 5 bases and 0 bases respectively, with 11 bases between them. The CDR3 loop spans 14 amino acids. The CDR3 here is CASSATRVSYEQYF. The CDR3 DNA reads TGTGCCAGCAGCGCGACTCGGGTCTCCTACGAGCAGTACTTC.

V gene TRBV4-2 combines with J gene TRBJ2-5; the match to TRBD1 covers 9 bases. The CDR3 length is 17 residues. Losses at the gene ends were 0 bases for V and 3 bases for J; bases not matched to a gene: 8. Germline V CDR1 and CDR2: LGHNA, YNFKEQ. CDR3 sequence: CASSQDITGGLEETQYF. The DNA of the CDR3 is TGTGCCAGCAGCCAAGATATCACAGGGGGCTTAGAAGAGACCCAGTACTTC.

This clonotype was detected many times. The chain uses TRBV6-2 or TRBV6-3 and TRBJ1-5, with D uncertain. The CDR3 is 14 amino acids. Trimming took 3 bases from V and 0 from J, leaving 6 bases between them. Germline V gene data show CDR1 as MNHEY and CDR2 as SVGEGT. As DNA, the CDR3 is TGTGCCAGCAGTTATCAGAATAGCAATCAGCCCCAGCATTTT. Residues: CASSYQNSNQPQHF.

This sequence joins TRBV29-1 and TRBJ2-5; TRBD1 aligns across 9 bases. The V gene end was trimmed by 6 bases and the J gene end by 4 bases; junction bases not matched to a gene: 9. CDR1 SQVTM and CDR2 ANQGSEA come from the germline V gene. The CDR3 loop spans 14 amino acids. The CDR3 is CSVGQGGTLETQYF. The DNA for the CDR3 is TGCAGCGTGGGACAGGGTGGCACCCTAGAGACCCAGTACTTC.